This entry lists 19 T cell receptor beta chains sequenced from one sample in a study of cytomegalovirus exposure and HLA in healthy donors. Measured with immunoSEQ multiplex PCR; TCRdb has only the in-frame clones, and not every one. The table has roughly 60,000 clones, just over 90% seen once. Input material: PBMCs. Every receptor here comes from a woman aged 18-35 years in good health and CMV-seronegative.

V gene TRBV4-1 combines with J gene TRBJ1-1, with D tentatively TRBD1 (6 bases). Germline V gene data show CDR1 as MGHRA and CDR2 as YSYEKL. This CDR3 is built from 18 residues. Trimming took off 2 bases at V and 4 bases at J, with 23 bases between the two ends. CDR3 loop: CASSQQVGWGLEITEAFF. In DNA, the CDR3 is TGCGCCAGCAGCCAACAGGTAGGGTGGGGGCTGGAGATCACTGAAGCTTTCTTT.

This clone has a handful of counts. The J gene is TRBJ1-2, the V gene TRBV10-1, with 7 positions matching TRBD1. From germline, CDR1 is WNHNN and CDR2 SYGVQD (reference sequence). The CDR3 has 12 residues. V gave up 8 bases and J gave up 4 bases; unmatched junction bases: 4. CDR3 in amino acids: CASLGQLYGYTF. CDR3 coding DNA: TGCGCCAGCTTGGGACAGCTCTATGGCTACACCTTC.

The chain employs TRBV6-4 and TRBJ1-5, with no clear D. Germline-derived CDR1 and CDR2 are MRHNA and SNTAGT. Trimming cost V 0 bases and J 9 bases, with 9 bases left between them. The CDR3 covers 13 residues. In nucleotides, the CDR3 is TGTGCCAGCAGTGACTCCCCGGAGGGGCCCCAGCATTTT. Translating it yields CASSDSPEGPQHF.

The CDR3 bases are TGTGCCAGCAGCTTATCGTTTGGAACAGGGGGCCCAACTAATGAAAAACTGTTTTTT. Translated, it gives CASSLSFGTGGPTNEKLFF. This chain connects TRBV11-3 to TRBJ1-4; TRBD1 agrees at 9 bases. CDR3 length: 19 amino acids. CDR1 and CDR2 (germline): SGHNT, YENEEA. J lost 0 bases, V lost 2 bases, and 10 bases had no gene match.

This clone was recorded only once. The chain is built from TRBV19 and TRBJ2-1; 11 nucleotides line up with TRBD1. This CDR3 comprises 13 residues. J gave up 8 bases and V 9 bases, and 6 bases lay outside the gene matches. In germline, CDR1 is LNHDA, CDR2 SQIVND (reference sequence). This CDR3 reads CASGTGGWDEQFF. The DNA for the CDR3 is TGTGCCAGCGGGACAGGGGGTTGGGATGAGCAGTTCTTC.

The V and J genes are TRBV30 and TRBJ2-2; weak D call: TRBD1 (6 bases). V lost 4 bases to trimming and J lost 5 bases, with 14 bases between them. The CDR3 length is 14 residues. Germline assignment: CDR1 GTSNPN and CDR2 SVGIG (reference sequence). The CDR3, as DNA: TGTGCCTGGACCCCAAGGGGGAAAACCGGGGAGCTGTTTTTT. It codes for CAWTPRGKTGELFF.

DNA of the CDR3: TGTGCCAGCAGCCAAGAAGAGGGAGGTGGCGGGGAGCTGTTTTTT. Protein product: CASSQEEGGGGELFF. The genes are TRBV4-2 and TRBJ2-2; TRBD2 might be the D (6 bases). The CDR3 covers 15 residues. V gave up 0 bases and J gave up 7 bases, with 12 bases separating them. CDR1 and CDR2 (germline): LGHNA, YNFKEQ.

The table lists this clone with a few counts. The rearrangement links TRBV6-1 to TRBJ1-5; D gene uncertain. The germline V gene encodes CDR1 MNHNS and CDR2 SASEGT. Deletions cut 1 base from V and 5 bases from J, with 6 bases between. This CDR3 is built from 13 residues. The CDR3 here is CASSEGSYQPQHF. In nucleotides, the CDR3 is TGTGCCAGCAGTGAAGGGAGCTATCAGCCCCAGCATTTT.

Here the CDR3 DNA reads TGTGCCAGCAGCTTAGTAAGCGGGAGTTACAATGAGCAGTTCTTC. Its protein is CASSLVSGSYNEQFF. The genes are TRBV11-3 and TRBJ2-1, with 8 bases matching TRBD2. Germline V lookup: CDR1 SGHNT, CDR2 YENEEA. CDR3 size: 15 residues. J lost 4 bases, V lost 1 base, and 3 bases had no gene match.

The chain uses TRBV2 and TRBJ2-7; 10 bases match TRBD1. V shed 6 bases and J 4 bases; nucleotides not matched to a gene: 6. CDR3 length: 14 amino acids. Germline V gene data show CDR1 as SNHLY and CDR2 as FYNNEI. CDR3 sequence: CASSLTGGAYEQYF. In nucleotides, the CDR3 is TGTGCCAGCAGCTTGACAGGGGGCGCGTACGAGCAGTACTTC.

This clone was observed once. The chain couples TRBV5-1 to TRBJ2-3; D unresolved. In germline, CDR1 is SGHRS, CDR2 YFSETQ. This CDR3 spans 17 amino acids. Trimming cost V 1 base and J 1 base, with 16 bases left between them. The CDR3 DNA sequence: TGCGCCAGCAGCTTGTACGTGAGGTCTCATGGCACAGATACGCAGTATTTT. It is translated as CASSLYVRSHGTDTQYF.

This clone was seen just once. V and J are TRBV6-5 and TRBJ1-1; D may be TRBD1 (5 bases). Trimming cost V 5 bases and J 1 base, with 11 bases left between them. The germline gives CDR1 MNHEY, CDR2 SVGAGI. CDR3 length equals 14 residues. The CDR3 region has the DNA TGTGCCAGCAGTCACGACAGTGCGAACACTGAAGCTTTCTTT. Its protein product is CASSHDSANTEAFF.

The CDR3 DNA reads as TGTGCCAGCAGTTGGACAGATAGGAACACTGAAGCTTTCTTT. It is translated as CASSWTDRNTEAFF. This sequence joins TRBV6-5 and TRBJ1-1, with D possibly TRBD1 on 6 matching bases. The CDR3 contains 14 residues. The ends were cut back, 4 bases at V and 1 base at J, with 10 bases in the middle. The germline V gene has CDR1 MNHEY and CDR2 SVGAGI.

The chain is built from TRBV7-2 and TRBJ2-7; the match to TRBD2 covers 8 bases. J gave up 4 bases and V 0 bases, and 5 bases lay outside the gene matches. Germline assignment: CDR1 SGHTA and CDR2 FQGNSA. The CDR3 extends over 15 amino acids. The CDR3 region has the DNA TGTGCCAGCAGCTTAGCGCTGACTAGCGAATACGAGCAGTACTTC. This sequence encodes CASSLALTSEYEQYF.

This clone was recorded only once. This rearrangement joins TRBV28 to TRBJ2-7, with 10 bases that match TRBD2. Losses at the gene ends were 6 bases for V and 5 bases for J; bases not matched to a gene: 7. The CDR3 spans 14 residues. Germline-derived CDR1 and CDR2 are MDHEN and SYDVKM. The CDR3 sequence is CASSPASGRNEQYF. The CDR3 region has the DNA TGTGCCAGCAGCCCTGCTAGCGGGAGAAACGAGCAGTACTTC.

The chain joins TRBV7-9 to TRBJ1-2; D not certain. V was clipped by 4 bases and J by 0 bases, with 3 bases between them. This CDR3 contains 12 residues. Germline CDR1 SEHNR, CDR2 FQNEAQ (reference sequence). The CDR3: CASSSSNYGYTF. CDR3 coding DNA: TGTGCCAGCAGCTCTTCTAACTATGGCTACACCTTC.

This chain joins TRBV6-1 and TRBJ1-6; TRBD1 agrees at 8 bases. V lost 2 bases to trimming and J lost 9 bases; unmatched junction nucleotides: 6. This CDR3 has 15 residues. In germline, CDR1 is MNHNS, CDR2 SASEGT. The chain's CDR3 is CASSESTGETSPLHF. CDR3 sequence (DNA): TGTGCCAGCAGTGAATCGACAGGGGAGACTTCACCCCTCCACTTT.

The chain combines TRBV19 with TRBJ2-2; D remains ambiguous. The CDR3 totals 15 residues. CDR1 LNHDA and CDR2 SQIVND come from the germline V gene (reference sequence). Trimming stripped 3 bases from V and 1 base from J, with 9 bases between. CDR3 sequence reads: CASSIQHQNTGELFF. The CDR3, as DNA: TGTGCCAGTAGTATTCAACACCAGAACACCGGGGAGCTGTTTTTT.

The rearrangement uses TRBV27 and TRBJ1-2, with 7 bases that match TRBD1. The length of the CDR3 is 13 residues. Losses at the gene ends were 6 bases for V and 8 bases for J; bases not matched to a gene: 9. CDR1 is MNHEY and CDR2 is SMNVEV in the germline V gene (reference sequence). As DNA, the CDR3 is TGTGCCAGCAGCCCTGACAGGGTGCGGGGCTACACCTTC. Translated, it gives CASSPDRVRGYTF.